The T cell receptor beta chain described here comes from a study of T cell responses to AZD1222 COVID-19 vaccine. Assay used: immunoSEQ multiplex PCR; TCRdb lists only in-frame clones, some missing. The sample has more than 95,000 clones, around nine tenths seen once. V lost 6 bases to trimming and J lost 1 base, with 9 bases between them. The CDR3 spans 13 residues. This chain connects TRBV12-3 or TRBV12-4 to TRBJ1-1; D is unclear. Sequences were derived from peripheral blood, sampled on day 0 of AZD1222 vaccination. This receptor was taken from an adult in good health. CDR3 sequence (DNA): TGTGCCAGCAGCGTACAGAAGAACACTGAAGCTTTCTTT. Protein sequence: CASSVQKNTEAFF.